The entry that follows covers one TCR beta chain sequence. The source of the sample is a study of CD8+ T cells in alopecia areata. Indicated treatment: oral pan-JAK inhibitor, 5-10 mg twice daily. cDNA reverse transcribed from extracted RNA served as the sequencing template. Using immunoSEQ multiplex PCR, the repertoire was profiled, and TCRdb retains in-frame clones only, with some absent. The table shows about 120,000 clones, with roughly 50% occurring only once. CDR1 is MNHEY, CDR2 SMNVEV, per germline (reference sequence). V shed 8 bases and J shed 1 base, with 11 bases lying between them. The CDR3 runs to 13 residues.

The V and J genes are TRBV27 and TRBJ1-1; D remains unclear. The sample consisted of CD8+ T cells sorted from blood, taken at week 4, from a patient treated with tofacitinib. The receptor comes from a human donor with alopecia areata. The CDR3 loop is CASHQAANTEAFF. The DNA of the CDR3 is TGTGCCAGCCACCAAGCCGCGAACACTGAAGCTTTCTTT.